This T cell receptor (beta chain) derives from a study of blood T cell repertoires in COVID-19. Study summary: The study drew acute and convalescent COVID-19 samples from the United States, Italy and Spain. In each case, the material was cDNA or gDNA derived from T cells, B-cell-depleted T cells, or PBMCs.

This clone was detected only once. V lost 3 bases and J lost 6; bases outside the gene matches: 6. The CDR3 totals 14 residues. Per the germline V gene, CDR1 is MDHEN and CDR2 is SYDVKM. Authors' processing steps: Estimates of nucleated cell counts were drawn from the amplification of reference gene primers. TCRdb's table, derived via immunoSEQ multiplex PCR, lists solely in-frame clones and lacks some. That table supplies the V and J calls and clone size; D and trimming were determined from the DNA. The table records 110,000 to 150,000 clones, roughly 80% of them present only once. The chain employs TRBV28 and TRBJ2-7; TRBD1 agrees at 9 bases. The sample was peripheral blood. This sequence was found in an elderly woman with acute or convalescent COVID-19. The CDR3 coding sequence is TGTGCCAGCAGTTTGGTTAACAGGGGGCGCGAGCAGTACTTC. Protein product: CASSLVNRGREQYF.